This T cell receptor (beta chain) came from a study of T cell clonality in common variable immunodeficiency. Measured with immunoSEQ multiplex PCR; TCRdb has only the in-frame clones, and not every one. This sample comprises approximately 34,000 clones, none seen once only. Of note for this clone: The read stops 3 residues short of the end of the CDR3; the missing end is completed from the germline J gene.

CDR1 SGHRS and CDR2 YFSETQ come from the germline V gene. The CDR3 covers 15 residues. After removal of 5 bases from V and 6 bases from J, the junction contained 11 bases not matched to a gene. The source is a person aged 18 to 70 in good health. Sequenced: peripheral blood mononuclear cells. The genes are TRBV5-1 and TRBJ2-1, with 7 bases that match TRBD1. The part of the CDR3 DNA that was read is TGCGCCAGCAGTTACCGACAGGGTATAAGCAATGAG. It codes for CASSYRQGISNE. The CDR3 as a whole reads CASSYRQGISNEQFF.